This T cell receptor beta chain was found in a study of tumor-infiltrating lymphocytes in primary liver carcinoma. Overall study results and limits: With p = 0.039, the top-250-clone fraction in tumors significantly exceeded that in blood.

Looked up from germline, CDR1 is SGHAT and CDR2 is FQDESV (reference sequence). Trimming took 8 bases from V and 3 from J, leaving 23 bases between them. This CDR3 is 16 amino acids long. A primer matching the constant region was used to make TCR beta cDNA from 450 to 550 ng of total RNA. ARM-PCR was slightly modified, and three nested multiplex PCR rounds with it gave rise to the TCR beta libraries. The first two PCR rounds used TRBV1-TRBV30 primers with a Cbeta primer, approximately 9 cycles each. In TCRdb, the multiplex PCR reads were re-called with MiXCR into one record per CDR3 protein. The sample holds roughly 20,000 distinct CDR3 sequences, approximately 70% seen once. RNA and DNA were co-extracted from approximately 20-30 mg of unsorted bulk tissue. Every tumor was sampled at five separate regions. Turning to this clonotype: No antigen is known for it.

This clonotype was sampled from a man aged 40-49 years with primary liver carcinoma and hepatitis B virus infection. The chain is built from TRBV11-1 and TRBJ2-7; no clear D gene. Sequencing used liver tumor tissue from sampling region 1. This sample's subset: tumor region T1, superior pole. CDR3 bases: TGTGCCAGCGGCTCAAGAGACTCTTTCTGCCTCTACGAGCAGTACTTC. The encoded protein is CASGSRDSFCLYEQYF.